This record looks at one T cell receptor beta chain sequence and its context. The antigen is not known. Germline V gene sequence: CDR1 MDHEN, CDR2 SYDVKM. V lost 5 bases and J lost 1, with 12 bases in between. CDR3 length equals 15 residues. Time point: after neoadjuvant nivolumab, at surgical resection. Patients had newly diagnosed, untreated stage II-IVA oral cavity squamous cell carcinoma. Cohort: HPV-negative, locally advanced oral cavity squamous cell carcinoma patients. These data belong to a study of neoadjuvant anti-PD-1 for oral cavity cancer. Study as a whole: Most patients had three to four biweekly doses of 3 mg/kg nivolumab before resection. Study-wide points: Treg/Th17 ratio rose with pretreatment blood and fell with post-treatment tumor TCRbeta clonality.

Method: immunoSEQ multiplex PCR; TCRdb's copy keeps in-frame clones and lacks some. The sample has 14,000 to 15,000 clones, about 37% seen once. The source is a person aged 40-85 years with oral cavity squamous cell carcinoma. Sequencing used tumor tissue, obtained after nivolumab (anti-PD-1) treatment. The chain is built from TRBV28 and TRBJ1-5, with a weak D call TRBD1 (6 bases). CDR3 bases: TGTGCCAGCAGTCCGGTTCAGGGGAGCAATCAGCCCCAGCATTTT. Encoded protein: CASSPVQGSNQPQHF.